What follows are 10 T cell receptor beta chains derived from one specimen sequenced in a study of T cells in Graves' hyperthyroidism and ophthalmopathy. RNA transcripts gave rise to amplified TCR beta CDR3 regions. The HTBI primer set served for first-round RT-PCR of the TCR CDR3. TCRdb called the multiplex PCR reads again in MiXCR, with one record for every CDR3 protein. The sample contains roughly 350,000 distinct CDR3 sequences, approximately 15% of which appear only once. The specimen sequenced was blood. The receptor set was obtained from a woman aged 30 to 39 with Graves' hyperthyroidism.

The gene calls are TRBV28 and TRBJ2-6; 8 bases align to TRBD2. J gave up 0 bases and V 8 bases, and 3 bases lay outside the gene matches. Germline V gene sequence: CDR1 MDHEN, CDR2 SYDVKM. The CDR3 runs 15 residues. CDR3 nucleotide sequence: TGTGCCAGCGTTGGGACTAGCTCTGGGGCCAACGTCCTGACTTTC. It translates to CASVGTSSGANVLTF. The whole variable domain, remainder taken from reference TRBV28 and TRBJ2-6, is DVKVTQSSRYLVKRTGEKVFLECVQDMDHENMFWYRQDPGLGLRLIYFSYDVKMKEKGDIPEGYSVSREKKERFSLILESASTNQTSMYLCASVGTSSGANVLTFGAGSRLTVL.

This clonotype came up a few times. The rearrangement uses TRBV12-3 or TRBV12-4 and TRBJ2-1; 7 bases are shared with TRBD2. J lost 6 bases, V lost 6 bases, and 2 bases had no gene match. This CDR3 region has 12 residues. The CDR3 loop reads CASSTSANEQFF. The CDR3 DNA reads as TGTGCCAGCAGCACTAGCGCCAATGAGCAGTTCTTC.

This clonotype was recorded many times. The chain combines TRBV28 with TRBJ2-7; maybe TRBD1 (5 bases). Germline V lookup: CDR1 MDHEN, CDR2 SYDVKM. The CDR3 extends over 11 amino acids. V gave up 5 bases and J gave up 6 bases, with 8 bases separating them. The CDR3 sequence: CASSLRVEQYF. The CDR3 bases are TGTGCCAGCAGTCTCAGGGTCGAGCAGTACTTC. Full variable domain (rest looked up from reference TRBV28 and TRBJ2-7): DVKVTQSSRYLVKRTGEKVFLECVQDMDHENMFWYRQDPGLGLRLIYFSYDVKMKEKGDIPEGYSVSREKKERFSLILESASTNQTSMYLCASSLRVEQYFGPGTRLTVT.

The chain combines TRBV4-1 with TRBJ2-7; 9 bases align to TRBD2. The CDR3 totals 14 residues. Germline V CDR1 and CDR2: MGHRA, YSYEKL. With 4 bases clipped from V and 4 bases from J, the junction kept 5 bases outside the gene matches. The CDR3 spells CASSPTSGQYEQYF. As DNA, the CDR3 is TGCGCCAGCAGCCCGACTAGCGGACAATACGAGCAGTACTTC.

At least ten counts were recorded for this clonotype. The chain uses TRBV2 and TRBJ2-5; tentatively, D is TRBD1 (6 bases). The CDR3 is 13 amino acids. The V end was cut by 6 bases, the J end by 2 bases, with 10 bases between. Germline V gene lookup returns CDR1 SNHLY and CDR2 FYNNEI. The CDR3 coding sequence is TGTGCCAGCAGCCGGACAGCACAAGAGACCCAGTACTTC. Protein product: CASSRTAQETQYF.

The chain combines TRBV10-2 with TRBJ1-2, with D possibly matching TRBD1 (5 bases). Between the trimmed V and J ends, which lost 0 bases and 7 bases, there was a span of 15 bases. Germline lookup yields CDR1 WSHSY and CDR2 SAAADI. The CDR3 totals 15 residues. CDR3 amino acids: CASSESPSRTSGYTF. In DNA form, the CDR3 reads TGCGCCAGCAGTGAGTCTCCCAGCAGGACATCTGGCTACACCTTC.

As to this clonotype: A much larger clonotype is one base distant, so this may be a read error. The chain employs TRBV9 and TRBJ2-1, with 9 positions matching TRBD2. CDR3 length: 16 residues. Trimming at V came to 7 bases and at J to 7 bases, leaving 15 bases not matched to a gene. Germline-derived CDR1 and CDR2 are SGDLS and YYNGEE. CDR3 DNA sequence: TGTGCCAGCGGCTCCCTGGGGGGCGGGAGGGGTAATGAGCAGTTCTTC. Translating gives CASGSLGGGRGNEQFF.

This clonotype was detected many times. The chain has TRBV28 and TRBJ2-1; TRBD2 agrees at 9 bases. The CDR3 is made up of 14 amino acids. From germline, CDR1 is MDHEN and CDR2 SYDVKM. With V trimmed by 6 bases and J by 8 bases, 8 bases remained unmatched. The CDR3 DNA is TGTGCCAGCAGGGGAGATAGCGGGAGCCATGAGCAGTTCTTC. Protein sequence: CASRGDSGSHEQFF.

This clonotype was counted ten times or more. This rearrangement joins TRBV12-3 or TRBV12-4 to TRBJ2-5, with 7 bases fitting TRBD1. This CDR3 has 12 residues. J was trimmed by 4 bases and V by 6 bases; bases with no gene match: 2. The CDR3 protein is CASRWTGETQYF. In nucleotides, the CDR3 is TGTGCCAGCAGATGGACAGGAGAGACCCAGTACTTC.

A note on this clonotype: This may be a read error, as it is one base from a much larger clone. This chain links TRBV5-1 with TRBJ2-2; D tentatively fits TRBD1 or TRBD2 (5 bases each). Germline CDR1 is SGHRS and CDR2 is YFSETQ. The CDR3 sequence is 18 residues long. The CDR3 DNA is TGCGCCAGCAGCTCCTACCCGAAGGGGATCGGTAGGACCGGGGAGCTGGTTTTT. It codes for CASSSYPKGIGRTGELVF.